A selection of T cell receptor beta chains follows, all from one sample in a study of CD8 T cells in ankylosing spondylitis. TCRdb processed the 5' RACE reads anew with MiXCR; each CDR3 protein has one entry. Altogether roughly 450,000 distinct CDR3 sequences are present, 25% to 30% being singletons, with the ten largest covering about 0.92%. Material: blood, either unsorted or a sorted T cell fraction (not recorded which). The receptors were gathered from a male donor with ankylosing spondylitis. The CDR3 runs from the conserved cysteine through the conserved F or W. D genes are given only for firm matches. The listing skips clone size in some rows; elsewhere it reads once, few, many or a size class.

J gene: TRBJ1-1
D gene: TRBD1
V gene: TRBV7-8
clone size: -
CDR3 protein: CASSLQRRQGNTEAFF
CDR3 DNA: TGTGCCAGCAGCCTTCAAAGAAGACAGGGGAACACTGAAGCTTTCTTT

J gene: TRBJ2-4
D gene: -
V gene: TRBV5-1
clone size: -
CDR3 protein: CASSATGLDKNIQYF
CDR3 DNA: TGCGCCAGCAGCGCAACGGGCTTAGACAAAAACATTCAGTACTTC

J gene: TRBJ1-5
D gene: -
V gene: TRBV19
clone size: once
CDR3 protein: CASSSSGMNQPQHF
CDR3 DNA: TGTGCCAGTAGTTCATCGGGCATGAATCAGCCCCAGCATTTT

J gene: TRBJ2-1
D gene: -
V gene: TRBV5-4
clone size: few
CDR3 protein: CASSLGGTQSYNEQFF
CDR3 DNA: TGTGCCAGCAGCTTGGGCGGGACTCAGAGTTACAATGAGCAGTTCTTC

J gene: TRBJ2-2
D gene: -
V gene: TRBV12-3/TRBV12-4
clone size: many
CDR3 protein: CATVLTGELFF
CDR3 DNA: TGTGCCACCGTTCTAACCGGGGAGCTGTTTTTT

J gene: TRBJ1-6
D gene: TRBD1
V gene: TRBV11-2
clone size: -
CDR3 protein: CASSLGVSTRTGTNSPLHF
CDR3 DNA: TGTGCCAGCAGCTTAGGGGTCTCGACGCGGACAGGGACCAATTCACCCCTCCACTTT

J gene: TRBJ2-5
D gene: -
V gene: TRBV5-1
clone size: -
CDR3 protein: CASSLIISLGGETQYF
CDR3 DNA: TGCGCCAGCAGCTTGATTATTTCCCTAGGCGGGGAGACCCAGTACTTC

J gene: TRBJ2-2
D gene: -
V gene: TRBV6-5
clone size: -
CDR3 protein: CASSYQGSNTGELFF
CDR3 DNA: TGTGCCAGCAGTTACCAGGGGAGTAACACCGGGGAGCTGTTTTTT

J gene: TRBJ2-1
D gene: -
V gene: TRBV15
clone size: few
CDR3 protein: CATSRGLGPPNEQFF
CDR3 DNA: TGTGCCACCAGCAGAGGTTTGGGACCCCCAAATGAGCAGTTCTTC

J gene: TRBJ1-4
D gene: TRBD1
V gene: TRBV2
clone size: few
CDR3 protein: CASSSTGIGNEKLFF
CDR3 DNA: TGTGCCAGCAGTTCGACAGGGATTGGGAATGAAAAACTGTTTTTT

J gene: TRBJ2-3
D gene: -
V gene: TRBV29-1
clone size: -
CDR3 protein: CSVEVGGVYTDTQYF
CDR3 DNA: TGCAGCGTTGAAGTTGGCGGGGTATACACAGATACGCAGTATTTT

J gene: TRBJ1-4
D gene: -
V gene: TRBV2
clone size: -
CDR3 protein: CASTREDATNEKLFF
CDR3 DNA: TGTGCCAGCACCCGGGAGGATGCAACTAATGAAAAACTGTTTTTT

J gene: TRBJ2-1
D gene: TRBD2
V gene: TRBV5-1
clone size: -
CDR3 protein: CASSLTSGRRNEQFF
CDR3 DNA: TGCGCCAGCAGCTTGACTAGCGGGAGGCGGAATGAGCAGTTCTTC

J gene: TRBJ2-7
D gene: TRBD2
V gene: TRBV7-9
clone size: few
CDR3 protein: CASSPWTSGGEQYF
CDR3 DNA: TGTGCCAGCAGCCCTTGGACTAGCGGGGGAGAGCAGTACTTC

J gene: TRBJ1-5
D gene: -
V gene: TRBV29-1
clone size: -
CDR3 protein: CSVGGYGDQPQHF
CDR3 DNA: TGCAGCGTTGGAGGGTATGGCGATCAGCCCCAGCATTTT

J gene: TRBJ2-3
D gene: -
V gene: TRBV29-1
clone size: -
CDR3 protein: CSVRSFRILTDTQYF
CDR3 DNA: TGCAGCGTTCGGAGTTTTCGGATCCTTACAGATACGCAGTATTTT

J gene: TRBJ2-1
D gene: TRBD2
V gene: TRBV10-1
clone size: -
CDR3 protein: CASSHASGPYNEQFF
CDR3 DNA: TGCGCCAGCAGTCACGCTAGCGGACCCTACAATGAGCAGTTCTTC

J gene: TRBJ1-1
D gene: -
V gene: TRBV20-1
clone size: -
CDR3 protein: CSARDEADRQAFF
CDR3 DNA: TGCAGTGCTAGAGATGAGGCGGACAGACAAGCTTTCTTT

J gene: TRBJ1-1
D gene: TRBD1
V gene: TRBV30
clone size: few
CDR3 protein: CAWSVGGLNTEAFF
CDR3 DNA: TGTGCCTGGAGTGTAGGGGGCCTGAACACTGAAGCTTTCTTT

J gene: TRBJ2-1
D gene: TRBD2
V gene: TRBV5-1
clone size: -
CDR3 protein: CASSSLAGDDEQFF
CDR3 DNA: TGCGCCAGCAGCTCGCTAGCGGGAGATGATGAGCAGTTCTTC

J gene: TRBJ1-3
D gene: TRBD1
V gene: TRBV7-9
clone size: -
CDR3 protein: CASSHWTGAADTIYF
CDR3 DNA: TGTGCCAGCAGCCATTGGACAGGGGCCGCGGACACCATATATTTT

J gene: TRBJ1-3
D gene: -
V gene: TRBV7-8
clone size: -
CDR3 protein: CASSSPIGSGNTIYF
CDR3 DNA: TGTGCCAGCAGCTCCCCGATAGGTTCTGGAAACACCATATATTTT

J gene: TRBJ1-1
D gene: -
V gene: TRBV5-1
clone size: -
CDR3 protein: CASGSDGGTEAFF
CDR3 DNA: TGCGCCAGCGGCTCGGATGGGGGCACTGAAGCTTTCTTT

J gene: TRBJ1-6
D gene: -
V gene: TRBV12-3/TRBV12-4
clone size: many
CDR3 protein: CASSANEGDPGYF
CDR3 DNA: TGTGCCAGCAGTGCAAACGAGGGGGACCCCGGGTACTTT

J gene: TRBJ2-1
D gene: TRBD2
V gene: TRBV11-2
clone size: few
CDR3 protein: CASSRLAGVSEQFF
CDR3 DNA: TGTGCCAGCAGCCGACTAGCGGGAGTTTCTGAGCAGTTCTTC

J gene: TRBJ2-5
D gene: -
V gene: TRBV6-1
clone size: few
CDR3 protein: CASKESLGRQETQYF
CDR3 DNA: TGTGCCAGCAAAGAATCCCTGGGAAGGCAAGAGACCCAGTACTTC

J gene: TRBJ2-1
D gene: -
V gene: TRBV5-1
clone size: -
CDR3 protein: CASSFSDNEQFF
CDR3 DNA: TGCGCCAGCAGCTTCTCGGACAATGAGCAGTTCTTC

J gene: TRBJ2-7
D gene: TRBD1
V gene: TRBV18
clone size: -
CDR3 protein: CASSPPGQEYEQYF
CDR3 DNA: TGTGCCAGCTCGCCTCCGGGACAGGAGTACGAGCAGTACTTC

J gene: TRBJ1-2
D gene: -
V gene: TRBV10-3
clone size: few
CDR3 protein: CAISESENYGYTF
CDR3 DNA: TGTGCCATCAGTGAGTCGGAGAACTATGGCTACACCTTC

J gene: TRBJ2-6
D gene: -
V gene: TRBV20-1
clone size: -
CDR3 protein: CSALPSGANVLTF
CDR3 DNA: TGCAGTGCCCTCCCCTCCGGGGCCAACGTCCTGACTTTC

J gene: TRBJ2-2
D gene: TRBD1
V gene: TRBV29-1
clone size: few
CDR3 protein: CSVPGQGANGELFF
CDR3 DNA: TGCAGCGTCCCGGGACAGGGGGCGAACGGGGAGCTGTTTTTT

J gene: TRBJ2-1
D gene: -
V gene: TRBV5-1
clone size: many
CDR3 protein: CASSLGQWVGEQFF
CDR3 DNA: TGCGCCAGCAGCTTGGGACAGTGGGTGGGTGAGCAGTTCTTC

J gene: TRBJ2-2
D gene: TRBD2
V gene: TRBV4-2
clone size: -
CDR3 protein: CASSHGLAENTGELFF
CDR3 DNA: TGTGCCAGCAGCCATGGACTAGCGGAGAACACCGGGGAGCTGTTTTTT

J gene: TRBJ2-2
D gene: -
V gene: TRBV5-6
clone size: -
CDR3 protein: CARGPPGLYTGELFF
CDR3 DNA: TGTGCCAGGGGCCCCCCGGGCCTCTACACCGGGGAGCTGTTTTTT

J gene: TRBJ1-1
D gene: -
V gene: TRBV28
clone size: -
CDR3 protein: CASSLGRPNTEAFF
CDR3 DNA: TGTGCCAGCAGTTTAGGACGGCCGAACACTGAAGCTTTCTTT

J gene: TRBJ2-6
D gene: -
V gene: TRBV20-1
clone size: few
CDR3 protein: CSARTVGAGANVLTF
CDR3 DNA: TGCAGTGCTAGAACGGTGGGAGCTGGGGCCAACGTCCTGACTTTC

J gene: TRBJ1-2
D gene: -
V gene: TRBV20-1
clone size: -
CDR3 protein: CSARDPRGDQVGYTF
CDR3 DNA: TGCAGTGCTAGAGACCCCCGGGGCGACCAGGTTGGCTACACCTTC

J gene: TRBJ2-1
D gene: TRBD2
V gene: TRBV20-1
clone size: -
CDR3 protein: CSARDPLAGRSEQFF
CDR3 DNA: TGCAGTGCTAGAGATCCTTTAGCGGGCCGTTCGGAGCAGTTCTTC

J gene: TRBJ2-3
D gene: TRBD1
V gene: TRBV29-1
clone size: -
CDR3 protein: CSVRTGTGGTYNTDTQYF
CDR3 DNA: TGCAGCGTTCGCACCGGGACAGGGGGAACCTATAACACAGATACGCAGTATTTT

J gene: TRBJ2-2
D gene: -
V gene: TRBV10-3
clone size: -
CDR3 protein: CAISESRGTYTGELFF
CDR3 DNA: TGTGCCATCAGTGAGTCGAGGGGAACCTACACCGGGGAGCTGTTTTTT

J gene: TRBJ2-2
D gene: TRBD1
V gene: TRBV5-1
clone size: few
CDR3 protein: CASSLLGQGETGELFF
CDR3 DNA: TGCGCCAGCAGCTTGCTGGGACAGGGGGAGACCGGGGAGCTGTTTTTT

J gene: TRBJ2-1
D gene: -
V gene: TRBV3-1
clone size: -
CDR3 protein: CASRQNLASVYNEQFF
CDR3 DNA: TGTGCCAGCAGGCAAAACCTGGCTAGCGTCTACAATGAGCAGTTCTTC

J gene: TRBJ2-1
D gene: TRBD2
V gene: TRBV7-6
clone size: few
CDR3 protein: CASSYTSGIEQFF
CDR3 DNA: TGTGCCAGCAGCTACACTAGCGGGATTGAGCAGTTCTTC

J gene: TRBJ1-5
D gene: -
V gene: TRBV20-1
clone size: -
CDR3 protein: CSARDRVGSQPQHF
CDR3 DNA: TGCAGTGCTAGAGACAGGGTAGGAAGTCAGCCCCAGCATTTT

J gene: TRBJ1-1
D gene: -
V gene: TRBV20-1
clone size: -
CDR3 protein: CSARDQGFNTEAFF
CDR3 DNA: TGCAGTGCTAGAGATCAGGGATTTAACACTGAAGCTTTCTTT

J gene: TRBJ1-3
D gene: -
V gene: TRBV4-1
clone size: -
CDR3 protein: CASSQRAGQSSGNTIYF
CDR3 DNA: TGCGCCAGCAGCCAAAGGGCAGGGCAGTCTTCTGGAAACACCATATATTTT

J gene: TRBJ2-3
D gene: TRBD2
V gene: TRBV24-1
clone size: -
CDR3 protein: CATSDALAGGPSDTQYF
CDR3 DNA: TGTGCCACCAGTGATGCTCTAGCGGGAGGGCCATCAGATACGCAGTATTTT

J gene: TRBJ1-2
D gene: -
V gene: TRBV5-8
clone size: many
CDR3 protein: CASSLVTDYGYTF
CDR3 DNA: TGTGCCAGCAGCTTGGTGACGGACTATGGCTACACCTTC